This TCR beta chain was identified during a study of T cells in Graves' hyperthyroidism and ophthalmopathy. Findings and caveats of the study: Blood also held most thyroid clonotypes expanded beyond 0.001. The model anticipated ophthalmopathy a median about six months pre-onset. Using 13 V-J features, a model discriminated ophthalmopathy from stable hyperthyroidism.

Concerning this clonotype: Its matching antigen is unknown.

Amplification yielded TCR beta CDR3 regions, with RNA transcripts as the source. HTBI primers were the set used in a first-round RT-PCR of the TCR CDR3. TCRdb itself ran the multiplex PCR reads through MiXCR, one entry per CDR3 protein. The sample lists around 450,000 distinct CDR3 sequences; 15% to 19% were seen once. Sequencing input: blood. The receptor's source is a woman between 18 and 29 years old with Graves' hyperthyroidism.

CDR3 nucleotides: TGTGCCAGCAGACCATTAGGGGTTGCGGGGGTGGGCGCAGATACGCAGTATTTT. Its translation: CASRPLGVAGVGADTQYF. The V call is TRBV28, the J call TRBJ2-3; TRBD2 aligns across 7 bases. Trimming took 6 bases from V and 4 from J; bases not matched to a gene: 19. The CDR3 is 18 amino acids. In germline, CDR1 is MDHEN, CDR2 SYDVKM.